The 7 T cell receptor beta chains in this list originate from one sample, sequenced in a study of T cell repertoires in cytomegalovirus infection. For these receptors, no antigen is known. Each CDR3 protein gets one entry after TCRdb re-called the reads with MiXCR. The sample records 830,000 or so distinct CDR3 sequences, 30% to 35% being singletons. Material: cultured CD8+ T cells from PBMCs, obtained from culture after CMV antigen stimulation. The receptors were gathered from a human donor in good health (CMV status not recorded). Some clones in this sample may be carry-over from other donors' samples.

J is TRBJ2-7 and V is TRBV27; D gene unclear. Germline V gene lookup returns CDR1 MNHEY and CDR2 SMNVEV (reference sequence). V was pared by 3 bases and J by 3 bases, with 12 bases between. The CDR3 totals 14 residues. The CDR3 region is CASSFIPRNYEQYF. In nucleotides, the CDR3 is TGTGCCAGCAGTTTCATCCCGAGGAACTACGAGCAGTACTTC.

The J gene is TRBJ2-1, the V gene TRBV7-9, with 11 nucleotides matching TRBD1. The length of the CDR3 is 15 residues. The V gene end was trimmed by 3 bases and the J gene end by 6 bases; junction bases not matched to a gene: 4. Germline-derived CDR1 and CDR2 are SEHNR and FQNEAQ (reference sequence). The DNA of the CDR3 is TGTGCCAGCAGCTTTTGGGGGACAGGGGGCAATGAGCAGTTCTTC. Its translation is CASSFWGTGGNEQFF.

V is TRBV28 and J is TRBJ2-2; a weak D match, TRBD1 (6 bases). The CDR3 has 14 amino acids. Trimming stripped 8 bases from V and 2 bases from J, with 12 bases between. CDR1 is MDHEN and CDR2 is SYDVKM in the germline V gene. The CDR3 here is CASVIRGNTGELFF. In nucleotides, the CDR3 is TGTGCCAGCGTAATCAGGGGCAACACCGGGGAGCTGTTTTTT.

This chain links TRBV7-8 with TRBJ2-3; D unclear. The CDR3 extends over 17 amino acids. Germline lookup yields CDR1 SGHVS and CDR2 FQNEAQ. With 5 bases removed from V and 0 bases from J, the gap between germline ends came to 18 bases. The DNA of the CDR3 is TGTGCCAGCAGCCCACCGCTCACTTATTCTAGCACAGATACGCAGTATTTT. Its translation: CASSPPLTYSSTDTQYF.

This clonotype showed up just a few times. The rearrangement joins TRBV10-3 to TRBJ2-7, with 9 bases identical to TRBD2. Trimming at V came to 9 bases and at J to 3 bases, leaving 9 bases not matched to a gene. The CDR3 loop spans 14 amino acids. The germline CDR1 and CDR2 sequences are ENHRY and SYGVKD. This CDR3 is CAIRKEAGGYEQYF. DNA for the CDR3: TGTGCCATTAGAAAGGAAGCGGGGGGCTACGAGCAGTACTTC.

The chain uses TRBV5-1 and TRBJ2-7; 8 bases align to TRBD2. The CDR3 contains 13 residues. CDR1 SGHRS and CDR2 YFSETQ come from the germline V gene. The V gene end was trimmed by 0 bases and the J gene end by 5 bases; junction bases not matched to a gene: 1. The CDR3: CASSLEAGDEQYV. The DNA for the CDR3 is TGCGCCAGCAGCTTGGAAGCGGGGGACGAGCAGTACGTC.

This clonotype has just a few counts. The V gene is TRBV12-5, the J gene TRBJ2-5, with TRBD2 matching over 8 bases. The germline gives CDR1 LGHNT, CDR2 FRNRAP. The CDR3 spans 16 residues. Trimming cost V 3 bases and J 3 bases; bases outside gene matches: 9. For the CDR3, the DNA is TGTGCTAGTGGTTTCTACGGGGGGGCCGTAGAAGAGACCCAGTACTTC. It yields the protein CASGFYGGAVEETQYF.